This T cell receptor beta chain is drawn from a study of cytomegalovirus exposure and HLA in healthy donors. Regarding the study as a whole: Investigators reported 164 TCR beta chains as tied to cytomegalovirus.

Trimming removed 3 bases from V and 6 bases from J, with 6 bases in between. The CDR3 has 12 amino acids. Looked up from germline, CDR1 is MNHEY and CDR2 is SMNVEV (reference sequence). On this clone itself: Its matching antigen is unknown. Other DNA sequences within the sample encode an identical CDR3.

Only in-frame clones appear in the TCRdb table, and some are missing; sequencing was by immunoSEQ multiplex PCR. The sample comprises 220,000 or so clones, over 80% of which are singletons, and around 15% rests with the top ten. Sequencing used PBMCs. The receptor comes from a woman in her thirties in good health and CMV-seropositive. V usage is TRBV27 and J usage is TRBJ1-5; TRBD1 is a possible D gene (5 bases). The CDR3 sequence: CASSFRGQPQHF. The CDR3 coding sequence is TGTGCCAGCAGTTTTAGGGGTCAGCCCCAGCATTTT.